This TCR beta chain appears in the sequencing data of a study of blood T cell repertoires in COVID-19 (dated by TCRdb to about 2020). General notes on the study: Samples covering the acute and convalescent phases of COVID-19 were provided by collaborators in the United States, Italy and Spain. The material from the prospective study consisted of cDNA or gDNA derived from T cells, B-cell-depleted T cells, or PBMCs. The dataset comprised deeply sampled blood TCRbeta repertoires from subjects exposed to, actively infected with, or recovered from COVID-19. A freely available public database, intended as a resource for researchers studying the immune response to SARS-CoV-2, is where the repertoires were released. The samples were drawn from two sources: the first 160 participants of the ongoing ImmuneRACE study, and 950 to 1,500 subjects contributed by 6 global collaborators. Sample metadata almost always included a de-identified subject ID, COVID-19 status, age in years and sex. Where HLA class I and class II types were available, the types were taken from metadata supplied by the sample provider, not from assay-based typing. The research as a whole found: The amount of clinical and demographic metadata varied by source and participant and was provided uncurated.

For CDR1 and CDR2, the germline V gene lists SQVTM and ANQGSEA. V loses 7 bases at its end and J loses 0 bases; junction bases beyond the gene matches: 9. The CDR3 starts with the cysteine, ends with the phenylalanine, and has 15 residues. This entry keeps only the CDR3 DNA: 45 bases, framed from base 1. Remarks on this clone: It lacks a known antigen. No much larger clone exists at a distance of one base, and base qualities are not known.

In the prospective study, participants were 18 to 89 years old, resided in about two dozen geographic areas of the United States, and were enrolled through a virtual design. To assign participants to cohorts, the prospective study relied on clinical history that participants themselves reported in a screening survey and a study questionnaire. A participant counted as exposed if, within 2 weeks of entering the study, that participant had been in contact with someone who had a PCR-confirmed or clinician-diagnosed COVID-19 case. In the prospective study, mobile phlebotomists collected whole blood, serum and a nasopharyngeal or oropharyngeal swab from each participant. Over a roughly 2-month period, participants in the prospective study had the option of providing additional blood draws and questionnaires. Prospective study blood samples were shipped either frozen or at room temperature before DNA extraction.

TCRbeta CDR3 regions were amplified from genomic DNA using the immunoSEQ Assay, a bias-controlled multiplex PCR. On the authors' methods: Within the assay, amplification of reference gene primers was used to estimate how many nucleated cells each sample contained. To quantify the absolute abundance of each unique TCRbeta CDR3 rearrangement, sequence reads were collapsed and filtered. For each sample, productive Simpson clonality was calculated by taking the square root of Simpson's diversity index across productive rearrangements. The source is immuneACCESS, and TCRdb retained only in-frame sequences with V and J called. Part of the clones is not carried over; for the studies checked, unresolved V genes explain less than half of this, and the remainder is unexplained. The V and J calls and clone size come from that table; D and trimming were worked out from the DNA. The sample table records 130,000 to 150,000 clones; 80% to 85% of these occur just once. The biggest ten clones account for 5.8% of the sample.

This TCR was sampled from a woman in her forties or fifties who had been exposed to COVID-19. The V and J genes are TRBV29-1 and TRBJ2-7, with TRBD2 matching 10 junction bases. The sample was PBMCs or T cells enriched from blood (not recorded which). The DNA sequence is given as TGCAGCGCCCGCCGGACTAGCGGCTTCTCCTACGAGCAGTACTTC. Its coded protein is CSARRTSGFSYEQYF.